Presented here are 7 T cell receptor beta chains from one specimen sequenced in a study of CXCR3-negative and CXCR3-positive naive CD8 T cells. Whole-study results and caveats: CXCR3-negative naive cells had less hydrophobic TRB CDR3s than did CXCR3-positive naive cells.

The TRB cDNA libraries were prepared by 5' RACE with UMI labels. From its re-call of the 5' RACE reads, TCRdb lists each CDR3 protein once, without DNA. This sample's table has some 150,000 distinct CDR3 sequences. No cognate antigen is known for these TCRs. Sequencing used naive CXCR3+ CD8+ T cells from blood. Subset in this sample: CD45RO-CCR7+CD27+CD95- naive CD8+ T cells expressing CXCR3 (TNR3+). The receptors were sampled from a human donor in good health. Some clones in this sample may be carry-over from other donors' samples.

The CDR3: CASSRTDAGNTIYF. The chain carries TRBV12-3 or TRBV12-4 and TRBJ1-3; TCRdb outputs TRBD1, but without DNA this stays unchecked. The CDR3 sequence is 14 residues long.

This CDR3 is CASSLTPGNTEAFF. J is TRBJ1-1 and V is TRBV28; no DNA is available, so the TRBD1 call from TCRdb remains unchecked. The CDR3 is 14 amino acids. The V gene's germline CDR1 is MDHEN and CDR2 SYDVKM. The whole variable domain, remainder taken from reference TRBV28 and TRBJ1-1, is DVKVTQSSRYLVKRTGEKVFLECVQDMDHENMFWYRQDPGLGLRLIYFSYDVKMKEKGDIPEGYSVSREKKERFSLILESASTNQTSMYLCASSLTPGNTEAFFGQGTRLTVV.

The chain recombines TRBV20-1 with TRBJ1-1. CDR1 and CDR2 (germline): DFQATT, SNEGSKA (reference sequence). There are 12 residues in the CDR3. CDR3 sequence reads: CSARAANTEAFF.

This chain joins TRBV7-6 and TRBJ2-7; TCRdb calls TRBD1, which cannot be checked without DNA. CDR3 length: 15 amino acids. The V gene's germline CDR1 is SGHVS and CDR2 FNYEAQ. CDR3 loop: CASSTGTASSYEQYF.

The chain joins TRBV28 to TRBJ2-7; TCRdb calls TRBD2, which cannot be checked without DNA. The germline V gene has CDR1 MDHEN and CDR2 SYDVKM. CDR3 length: 15 amino acids. CDR3 loop: CASSPPSGYGDEQYF.

The chain combines TRBV28 with TRBJ2-3; without DNA, the TCRdb call of TRBD2 cannot be checked. Germline CDR1 MDHEN, CDR2 SYDVKM. The CDR3 totals 14 residues. The CDR3 spells CASSLHTLVYTQYF. Using reference TRBV28 and TRBJ2-3 for the parts outside the CDR3, the full variable domain is DVKVTQSSRYLVKRTGEKVFLECVQDMDHENMFWYRQDPGLGLRLIYFSYDVKMKEKGDIPEGYSVSREKKERFSLILESASTNQTSMYLCASSLHTLVYTQYFGPGTRLTVL.

The rearrangement joins TRBV4-1 to TRBJ2-7. Germline lookup yields CDR1 MGHRA and CDR2 YSYEKL. The CDR3 spans 14 residues. The chain's CDR3 is CASSLRGGTHEQYF.